This T cell receptor beta chain came from a study of cytomegalovirus exposure and HLA in healthy donors. Researchers ran the PCR with 60 Vbeta and 13 Jbeta primers. The repertoire was sequenced with immunoSEQ multiplex PCR; TCRdb's copy has only in-frame clones and lacks some. Its listing shows around 70,000 clones. The length of the CDR3 is 11 residues. Germline CDR1 is LNHDA and CDR2 is SQIVND (reference sequence). V gave up 5 bases and J gave up 8 bases, with 6 bases separating them. The sequence was collected from a female donor in good health and CMV-seropositive. The sequenced material came from PBMCs. The chain employs TRBV19 and TRBJ1-4; D gene uncertain. The DNA of the CDR3 is TGTGCCAGTAGTCGGGTCGAAAAACTGTTTTTT. Protein sequence: CASSRVEKLFF.